These 32 T cell receptor beta chains share one sample of origin, sequenced in a study of beta chain features in type 1 diabetes. TCRB transcripts that were expressed got sequenced, as all of the isolated RNA had been reverse transcribed. Profiled with immunoSEQ multiplex PCR; TCRdb holds only in-frame clones, not every one. Of about 230,000 clones listed, over 8.5% are singletons. The material sequenced was naive CD4+ T cells from blood. The receptor set was obtained from a woman between 18 and 30 years old in good health.

There are a few counts of this clone. The chain has TRBV30 and TRBJ2-7; TRBD1 might be the D (6 bases). CDR1 is GTSNPN, CDR2 SVGIG, per germline (reference sequence). CDR3 length: 12 amino acids. Trimming removed 5 bases at V and 5 bases at J, with 13 bases between. The CDR3 DNA is TGTGCCTGGGGGGACATGAATAACGAGCAGTACTTC. This codes for CAWGDMNNEQYF.

V usage is TRBV5-4 and J usage is TRBJ2-7; TRBD2 matches 15 bases. V was pared by 3 bases and J by 4 bases, with 5 bases of the junction left unmatched. Looked up from germline, CDR1 is SGHNT and CDR2 is YYREEE (reference sequence). The CDR3 length is 16 residues. CDR3 sequence (DNA): TGTGCCAGCAGCTCCGGGACTAGCGGGAGGATTTACGAGCAGTACTTC. It encodes CASSSGTSGRIYEQYF. Full variable domain (missing parts from reference TRBV5-4 and TRBJ2-7): ETGVTQSPTHLIKTRGQQVTLRCSSQSGHNTVSWYQQALGQGPQFIFQYYREEENGRGNFPPRFSGLQFPNYSSELNVNALELDDSALYLCASSSGTSGRIYEQYFGPGTRLTVT.

The chain has TRBV11-2 and TRBJ2-4; the D gene is possibly TRBD2 (5 bases). The CDR3 loop spans 14 amino acids. Trimming left V 5 bases short and J 2 bases short, with 10 bases between. CDR1 and CDR2 (germline): SGHAT, FQNNGV. The CDR3 sequence is CASSRREPKNIQYF. CDR3 DNA sequence: TGTGCCAGCAGCCGACGGGAACCCAAAAACATTCAGTACTTC.

This clone was detected ten times or more. The V call is TRBV29-1, the J call TRBJ2-7; possible D gene TRBD2, 6 bases. The CDR3 has 12 residues. Trimming shortened V by 3 bases and J by 5 bases, and 11 bases separated the two germline ends. Per the germline V gene, CDR1 is SQVTM and CDR2 is ANQGSEA. CDR3 bases: TGCAGCGTTGATGGGGGGAACGACGAGCAGTACTTC. It encodes CSVDGGNDEQYF.

This clone was seen a handful of times. This chain joins TRBV27 and TRBJ2-3; 9 nucleotides line up with TRBD2. The germline V gene encodes CDR1 MNHEY and CDR2 SMNVEV (reference sequence). The CDR3 covers 18 residues. Unmatched junction bases numbered 11, after V lost 3 bases and J lost 1 base. The CDR3 spells CASSLRLAGSVGTDTQYF. CDR3 nucleotides: TGTGCCAGCAGTTTGCGGCTAGCGGGATCCGTTGGCACAGATACGCAGTATTTT.

The chain links TRBV25-1 to TRBJ2-5, with TRBD2 matching over 8 bases. CDR1 MGHDK and CDR2 SYGVNS come from the germline V gene. The CDR3 loop spans 16 amino acids. Germline trimming cut 5 bases from V and 5 bases from J; bases unmatched to any gene: 13. The CDR3 bases are TGTGCCAGCAGTAGCTTTAGCGGGAAGGCACGGGAGACCCAGTACTTC. Translating gives CASSSFSGKARETQYF.

This clone has just a few counts. The genes are TRBV15 and TRBJ2-7; maybe TRBD2 (5 bases). There are 14 residues in the CDR3. Germline loops: CDR1 LNHNV, CDR2 YYDKDF (reference sequence). Trimming took off 0 bases at V and 6 bases at J, with 12 bases between the two ends. CDR3 amino acids: CATSRDPEGTEQYF. In DNA, the CDR3 is TGTGCCACCAGCAGAGATCCAGAGGGTACCGAGCAGTACTTC.

This clone was counted only a few times. V usage is TRBV7-6 and J usage is TRBJ2-1; tentatively, D is TRBD2 (6 bases). The CDR3 contains 14 residues. V dropped 1 base and J dropped 9 bases, with 13 bases sitting between them. The germline CDR1 and CDR2 sequences are SGHVS and FNYEAQ. The CDR3 is CASSLEIAAIEQFF. The CDR3, as DNA: TGTGCCAGCAGCTTAGAGATAGCGGCGATTGAGCAGTTCTTC.

This clone came up a few times. The genes are TRBV5-1 and TRBJ2-1; 8 bases fit TRBD2. V lost 5 bases and J lost 10; bases outside the gene matches: 14. CDR1 is SGHRS and CDR2 is YFSETQ in the germline V gene. The CDR3 sequence is 15 residues long. The CDR3 DNA follows: TGCGCCAGCAGTGCCCTTAGCGGGACCCTTGAGGAGCAGTTCTTC. This encodes CASSALSGTLEEQFF.

For the CDR3, the DNA is TGTGCCAGTGCGGACAGGAGCTCTGGAAACACCATATATTTT. It specifies CASADRSSGNTIYF. This chain joins TRBV19 and TRBJ1-3; 7 bases match TRBD1. Looked up from germline, CDR1 is LNHDA and CDR2 is SQIVND (reference sequence). Trimming at V came to 8 bases and at J to 0 bases, leaving 4 bases not matched to a gene. This CDR3 is 14 amino acids long.

The CDR3 reads CASSFVGGAGETQYF. CDR3 DNA sequence: TGTGCCAGCAGCTTCGTCGGGGGGGCCGGGGAGACCCAGTACTTC. The chain recombines TRBV7-3 with TRBJ2-5; 8 positions match TRBD2. The CDR3 sequence is 15 residues long. V gave up 3 bases and J gave up 5 bases; unmatched junction bases: 8. Germline V gene lookup returns CDR1 SGHTA and CDR2 FQGTGA.

This sequence joins TRBV19 and TRBJ2-2; 8 bases are a match to TRBD2. V was clipped by 3 bases and J by 3 bases; unmatched bases: 6. In germline, CDR1 is LNHDA, CDR2 SQIVND (reference sequence). This CDR3 spans 16 amino acids. For the CDR3, the DNA is TGTGCCAGTAGTATCGCGACTAGCGTTTACACCGGGGAGCTGTTTTTT. Translation gives CASSIATSVYTGELFF.

This sequence joins TRBV5-1 and TRBJ1-3, with a tentative D call TRBD1 (6 bases). Per germline, CDR1 SGHRS and CDR2 YFSETQ. The length of the CDR3 is 16 residues. Between the trimmed V and J ends, which lost 4 bases and 1 base, there was a span of 15 bases. The DNA of the CDR3 is TGCGCCAGCAGCCTGGATCAGGGGATATCTGGAAACACCATATATTTT. Amino acid sequence: CASSLDQGISGNTIYF. Full variable domain (remainder filled in from reference TRBV5-1 and TRBJ1-3): KAGVTQTPRYLIKTRGQQVTLSCSPISGHRSVSWYQQTPGQGLQFLFEYFSETQRNKGNFPGRFSGRQFSNSRSEMNVSTLELGDSALYLCASSLDQGISGNTIYFGEGSWLTVV.

The V gene is TRBV12-5, the J gene TRBJ2-2, with TRBD1 matching 7 bases. Trimming removed 6 bases from V and 4 bases from J; junction bases left unmatched: 5. Germline lookup yields CDR1 LGHNT and CDR2 FRNRAP. The CDR3 is 14 residues long. This chain's CDR3 is CASGSTGFTGELFF. Written as DNA, the CDR3 is TGTGCTAGTGGATCGACAGGGTTCACCGGGGAGCTGTTTTTT.

Comments on this clone: The sample has other DNA sequences that encode this CDR3 too. The rearrangement joins TRBV5-1 to TRBJ2-2, with 8 nucleotides matching TRBD1. Germline V gene lookup returns CDR1 SGHRS and CDR2 YFSETQ. The CDR3 consists of 14 residues. V gave up 0 bases and J gave up 5 bases; unmatched junction bases: 0. CDR3 sequence: CASSLGQGTGELFF. The CDR3 DNA reads TGCGCCAGCAGCTTGGGACAGGGGACCGGGGAGCTGTTTTTT.

This clone was seen a handful of times. In DNA form, the CDR3 reads TGTGCCAGCAGCTTAAGGGCACTAGCGGTACAGTATTTT. Translating gives CASSLRALAVQYF. V usage is TRBV11-3 and J usage is TRBJ2-3; 8 positions match TRBD2. This CDR3 is built from 13 residues. The ends lost 2 bases at V and 12 bases at J; junction bases unmatched: 7. Per germline, CDR1 SGHNT and CDR2 YENEEA.

This clone showed up just a few times. J is TRBJ2-1 and V is TRBV29-1; D is perhaps TRBD2 (6 bases). V was clipped by 6 bases and J by 6 bases, with 21 bases between them. CDR3 size: 15 residues. Germline V lookup: CDR1 SQVTM, CDR2 ANQGSEA. CDR3 in amino acids: CSVGSTAGGGNEQFF. CDR3 bases: TGCAGCGTAGGCAGTACAGCGGGTGGGGGCAATGAGCAGTTCTTC.

The DNA of the CDR3 is TGTGCCAGCAGCTTGGAGACAGACCAATGGCCCCAGCATTTT. Its protein is CASSLETDQWPQHF. The chain recombines TRBV7-8 with TRBJ1-5, with D perhaps matching TRBD1 (5 bases). V lost 3 bases and J 9 bases, leaving 15 bases between the germline ends. Germline V gene sequence: CDR1 SGHVS, CDR2 FQNEAQ. CDR3 size: 14 residues.

This clone was picked up a small number of times. The chain's CDR3 is CASSLAPGQDDTQYF. In nucleotides, the CDR3 is TGCGCCAGCAGCTTGGCCCCCGGACAGGACGATACGCAGTACTTC. V is TRBV5-1 and J is TRBJ2-7, with 7 bases matching TRBD1. Germline V CDR1 and CDR2: SGHRS, YFSETQ. V dropped 0 bases and J dropped 9; count of bases not matched to a gene: 12. The CDR3 covers 15 residues.

In this sample, this clone turned up many times. The J gene is TRBJ2-5, the V gene TRBV11-2; TRBD2 agrees at 8 bases. The CDR3 has 15 residues. Germline V lookup: CDR1 SGHAT, CDR2 FQNNGV. The V and J ends lost 0 bases and 5 bases, in that order; junction bases with no gene match: 5. This CDR3 is CASSLDGRAGETQYF. CDR3 nucleotide sequence: TGTGCCAGCAGCTTAGACGGGAGGGCAGGCGAGACCCAGTACTTC.

In its sample, this clone was seen a few times. J is TRBJ1-6 and V is TRBV7-9, with D tentatively TRBD1 (6 bases). CDR3 length: 16 residues. Germline V gene sequence: CDR1 SEHNR, CDR2 FQNEAQ (reference sequence). The V end was cut by 6 bases, the J end by 2 bases, with 14 bases between. CDR3 loop: CASSQTRGPYNSPLHF. The CDR3 DNA reads as TGTGCCAGCAGTCAAACCAGGGGCCCCTATAATTCACCCCTCCACTTT.

The chain employs TRBV7-9 and TRBJ1-5; a possible D gene is TRBD1 (5 bases). The germline V gene encodes CDR1 SEHNR and CDR2 FQNEAQ (reference sequence). The CDR3 loop spans 15 amino acids. Trimming stripped 1 base from V and 5 bases from J, with 12 bases between. CDR3 amino acids: CASSLGNGGDQPQHF. CDR3 coding DNA: TGTGCCAGCAGCTTAGGTAACGGGGGGGATCAGCCCCAGCATTTT.

This clone was seen only a few times. The chain carries TRBV27 and TRBJ2-2, with D perhaps TRBD1 (6 bases). V was trimmed by 2 bases and J by 5 bases, leaving 9 bases between them. The CDR3 sequence is 14 residues long. Germline V lookup: CDR1 MNHEY, CDR2 SMNVEV (reference sequence). The CDR3: CASSLGQYTGELFF. Written as DNA, the CDR3 is TGTGCCAGCAGTTTAGGACAGTATACCGGGGAGCTGTTTTTT.

The chain couples TRBV30 to TRBJ1-3; no clear D. The CDR3 has 13 residues. Per germline, CDR1 GTSNPN and CDR2 SVGIG (reference sequence). This CDR3 reads CATDFSSGNTIYF. The CDR3 region has the DNA TGTGCGACGGACTTTTCCTCTGGAAACACCATATATTTT.

This clone has just a few counts. The gene calls are TRBV5-4 and TRBJ1-6; D is unresolved. V was cut by 0 bases and J by 5 bases, with 9 bases left in between. The CDR3 sequence is 15 residues long. Germline lookup yields CDR1 SGHNT and CDR2 YYREEE (reference sequence). CDR3 amino acids: CASSLEAADNSPLHF. The CDR3 nucleotides are TGTGCCAGCAGCTTGGAGGCAGCGGATAATTCACCCCTCCACTTT.

In DNA form, the CDR3 reads TGTGCCAGCAGCCCCTCAGGGACTACCTACGAGCAGTACTTC. Protein product: CASSPSGTTYEQYF. The gene calls are TRBV9 and TRBJ2-7, with TRBD2 matching 7 bases. Germline-derived CDR1 and CDR2 are SGDLS and YYNGEE. Trimming took 4 bases from V and 2 from J; bases not matched to a gene: 6. The CDR3 is 14 amino acids.

This clone has just a few counts. The V gene is TRBV18, the J gene TRBJ2-7; 8 nucleotides match TRBD1. Germline V lookup: CDR1 KGHSH, CDR2 LQKENI. V gave up 6 bases and J gave up 2 bases; unmatched junction bases: 18. This CDR3 comprises 18 residues. CDR3 bases: TGTGCCAGCTCGCCCCGGGGCTCGTGGCAGGGGGCAACCTACGAGCAGTACTTC. Its protein is CASSPRGSWQGATYEQYF.

In its sample, this clone was seen a few times. V gene TRBV4-1 combines with J gene TRBJ2-1, with 11 bases that match TRBD1. V was pared by 0 bases and J by 14 bases, with 3 bases of the junction left unmatched. Germline V gene lookup returns CDR1 MGHRA and CDR2 YSYEKL. There are 13 residues in the CDR3. This chain's CDR3 is CASSQEPGQGEFF. The CDR3 DNA reads TGCGCCAGCAGCCAAGAGCCGGGACAGGGGGAGTTCTTC.

The sample holds many counts of this clone. At one boundary the junction diverges from the germline segment, which might be a read error. The chain combines TRBV2 with TRBJ2-3, with 10 bases identical to TRBD2. The CDR3 runs to 11 residues. In germline, CDR1 is SNHLY, CDR2 FYNNEI. In nucleotides, the CDR3 is TGTGCCAGCAGTTTAGCGGGAGGTTGGAGTTTT. It specifies CASSLAGGWSF.

The V gene is TRBV5-1, the J gene TRBJ2-3; 9 nucleotides agree with TRBD2. Germline CDR1 and CDR2: SGHRS and YFSETQ. Trimming at V came to 1 base and at J to 4 bases, leaving 7 bases not matched to a gene. The length of the CDR3 is 16 residues. The CDR3 region is CASSLSRGGEADTQYF. The CDR3 DNA is TGCGCCAGCAGCTTGAGCCGCGGGGGGGAGGCAGATACGCAGTATTTT.

The V call is TRBV7-9, the J call TRBJ1-2; D gene unclear. The CDR3 covers 13 residues. Per the germline V gene, CDR1 is SEHNR and CDR2 is FQNEAQ (reference sequence). Trimming removed 0 bases from V and 6 bases from J, with 8 bases in between. CDR3 coding DNA: TGTGCCAGCAGCTTAGCAGCGGGTAATGGCTACACCTTC. Amino acid sequence: CASSLAAGNGYTF.

CDR3 protein: CASSIHLQDYEQYF. The CDR3 DNA sequence: TGTGCCAGCAGCATCCATTTACAGGATTACGAGCAGTACTTC. The genes are TRBV9 and TRBJ2-7, with a tentative D call TRBD1 (5 bases). CDR3 size: 14 residues. From germline, CDR1 is SGDLS and CDR2 YYNGEE. Trimming cost V 4 bases and J 4 bases, with 15 bases left between them. Full variable domain (rest looked up from reference TRBV9 and TRBJ2-7): DSGVTQTPKHLITATGQRVTLRCSPRSGDLSVYWYQQSLDQGLQFLIQYYNGEERAKGNILERFSAQQFPDLHSELNLSSLELGDSALYFCASSIHLQDYEQYFGPGTRLTVT.